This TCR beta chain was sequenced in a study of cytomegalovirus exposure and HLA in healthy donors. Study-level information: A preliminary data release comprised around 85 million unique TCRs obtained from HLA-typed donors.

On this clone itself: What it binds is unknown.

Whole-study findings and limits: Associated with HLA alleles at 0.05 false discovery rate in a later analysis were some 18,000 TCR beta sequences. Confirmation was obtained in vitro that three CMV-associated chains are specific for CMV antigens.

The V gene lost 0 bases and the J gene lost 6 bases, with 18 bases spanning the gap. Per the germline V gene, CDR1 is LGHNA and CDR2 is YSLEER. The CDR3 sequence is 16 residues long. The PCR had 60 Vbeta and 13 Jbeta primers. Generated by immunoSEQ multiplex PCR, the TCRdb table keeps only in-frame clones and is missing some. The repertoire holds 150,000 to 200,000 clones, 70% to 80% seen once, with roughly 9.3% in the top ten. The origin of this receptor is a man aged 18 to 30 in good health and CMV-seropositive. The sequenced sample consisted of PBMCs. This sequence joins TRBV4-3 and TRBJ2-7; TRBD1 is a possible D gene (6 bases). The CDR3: CASSQDGDRTRFEQYF. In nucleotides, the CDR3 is TGCGCCAGCAGCCAAGATGGTGACAGGACCCGTTTCGAGCAGTACTTC.